The clone carrying this T cell receptor beta chain was recorded at least ten times. What it binds is not known. This sample was included in a study of Graves' ophthalmopathy and Graves' hyperthyroidism. Notes on the study in general: Discriminating ophthalmopathy from stable hyperthyroidism, a 13-signature model attained a sensitivity of about 89% and a specificity of about 81%.

V was clipped by 5 bases and J by 4 bases; unmatched bases: 12. The CDR3 extends over 16 amino acids. Looked up from germline, CDR1 is MDHEN and CDR2 is SYDVKM. Scientists amplified the TCR beta CDR3 regions from RNA transcripts. Second-round multiplex PCR came after a first-round RT-PCR that employed HTBI primers. TCRdb analysed the multiplex PCR reads with MiXCR anew, one entry per CDR3 protein. This table holds about 24,000 distinct CDR3 sequences, nearly 50% found once. The chain employs TRBV28 and TRBJ2-3; 7 bases fit TRBD2. Sequenced: peripheral blood. The sequence came from an adult woman with stable Graves' hyperthyroidism. CDR3 sequence: CASSPRTSFLPDTQYF. CDR3 DNA sequence: TGTGCCAGCAGTCCCCGGACTAGTTTTTTGCCAGATACGCAGTATTTT.